This paragraph covers one T cell receptor beta chain sequence. Profiling relied on immunoSEQ multiplex PCR, and the TCRdb table lists in-frame clones only, not all of them. Of about 50,000 clones in the sample, around nine tenths are singletons; the top ten hold 4% to 5%. This sample was included in a study of OX40 agonist ivuxolimab in advanced cancers. The germline gives CDR1 MGHRA, CDR2 YSYEKL. The CDR3 contains 15 residues. The V segment lost 2 bases and the J segment 3 bases; nucleotides outside the gene matches: 0. V usage is TRBV4-1 and J usage is TRBJ2-1; TRBD2 agrees at 11 bases. This specimen was CD4+ or CD8+ T cells sorted from blood, taken in a trial of the OX40 agonist ivuxolimab. The receptor was isolated from an adult with an advanced solid tumor such as melanoma, head and neck, liver or kidney cancer. CDR3 sequence: CASSQTSGGYNEQFF. In DNA form, the CDR3 reads TGCGCCAGCAGCCAAACTAGCGGGGGCTACAATGAGCAGTTCTTC.